One sample yielded the 19 T cell receptor beta chains listed below, sequenced in a study of beta chain features in type 1 diabetes. The study reverse transcribed the entire isolated RNA, so it sequenced expressed TCRB transcripts. Only in-frame clones appear in the TCRdb table, and some are missing; sequencing was by immunoSEQ multiplex PCR. This sample has under 950,000 clones; 15% to 20% occur once, and the top ten carry around 0.02%. The sample taken for sequencing was naive CD4+ T cells from blood. The receptors were gathered from a woman under 30 in good health.

This clone has a handful of counts. CDR3 sequence: CASSKSGTTDTQYF. For the CDR3, the DNA is TGTGCCAGCAGTAAAAGCGGGACAACAGATACGCAGTATTTT. The chain combines TRBV25-1 with TRBJ2-3; tentatively, D is TRBD2 (7 bases). V lost 5 bases and J lost 3, with 12 bases in between. This CDR3 has 14 residues. The germline V gene encodes CDR1 MGHDK and CDR2 SYGVNS.

This clone occurred a few times. V and J are TRBV11-2 and TRBJ2-5, with D unclear. Germline CDR1 reads SGHAT; CDR2 reads FQNNGV. The CDR3 extends over 12 amino acids. V was clipped by 5 bases and J by 4 bases, with 8 bases between them. Here the CDR3 DNA reads TGTGCCAGCAGCCCGAACCGAGAGACCCAGTACTTC. This sequence encodes CASSPNRETQYF.

This clone occurred a few times. The gene calls are TRBV7-9 and TRBJ1-1; D not resolved. V was trimmed by 4 bases and J by 0 bases, leaving 6 bases between them. This CDR3 comprises 13 residues. CDR1 is SEHNR, CDR2 FQNEAQ, per germline (reference sequence). The chain's CDR3 is CASSYQMNTEAFF. CDR3 bases: TGTGCCAGCAGCTACCAGATGAACACTGAAGCTTTCTTT.

V is TRBV11-2 and J is TRBJ2-5, with D possibly being TRBD1 (5 bases). CDR3 length equals 13 residues. Germline CDR1 reads SGHAT; CDR2 reads FQNNGV. The V gene lost 8 bases and the J gene lost 2 bases, with 12 bases spanning the gap. The CDR3 reads CASRRRQQETQYF. The CDR3 DNA is TGTGCCAGCCGCCGTCGACAGCAAGAGACCCAGTACTTC. Using reference TRBV11-2 and TRBJ2-5 for the parts outside the CDR3, the full variable domain is EAGVAQSPRYKIIEKRQSVAFWCNPISGHATLYWYQQILGQGPKLLIQFQNNGVVDDSQLPKDRFSAERLKGVDSTLKIQPAKLEDSAVYLCASRRRQQETQYFGPGTRLLVL.

This chain joins TRBV5-1 and TRBJ2-1; TRBD2 aligns across 14 bases. Trimming at V came to 4 bases and at J to 7 bases, leaving 7 bases not matched to a gene. The CDR3 is made up of 16 amino acids. Germline assignment: CDR1 SGHRS and CDR2 YFSETQ. The CDR3 bases are TGCGCCAGCAGCCCGGGACTAGCGGGAGTCTATAATGAGCAGTTCTTC. It translates to CASSPGLAGVYNEQFF.

This sequence joins TRBV2 and TRBJ2-5; unclear D gene. Germline CDR1 is SNHLY and CDR2 is FYNNEI. The CDR3 length is 14 residues. Trimming cost V 2 bases and J 4 bases, with 11 bases left between them. The CDR3 bases are TGTGCCAGCAGTGAATTCGGCAGGCGAGAGACCCAGTACTTC. Translated: CASSEFGRRETQYF.

This clone was observed a handful of times. Other DNA sequences within the sample encode an identical CDR3. The rearrangement joins TRBV29-1 to TRBJ2-1; weak D call: TRBD2 (6 bases). Germline assignment: CDR1 SQVTM and CDR2 ANQGSEA. The length of the CDR3 is 11 residues. Between the trimmed V and J ends, which lost 7 bases and 7 bases, there was a span of 11 bases. In DNA form, the CDR3 reads TGCAGCGCAGGACGGGGGAATGAGCAGTTCTTC. Its translation: CSAGRGNEQFF.

This sequence joins TRBV7-2 and TRBJ2-7; D might be TRBD2 (5 bases). This CDR3 has 15 residues. Trimming took off 1 base at V and 2 bases at J, with 12 bases between the two ends. Germline V gives CDR1 SGHTA, CDR2 FQGNSA. The CDR3 loop reads CASSLVQRRTYEQYF. CDR3 nucleotide sequence: TGTGCCAGCAGCTTAGTGCAGCGGCGGACCTACGAGCAGTACTTC.

This chain links TRBV5-1 with TRBJ2-7, with D hard to call. The V gene's germline CDR1 is SGHRS and CDR2 YFSETQ. CDR3 length: 15 residues. V shed 0 bases and J shed 6 bases, with 16 bases lying between them. The CDR3: CASSLEMAKDVEQYF. The CDR3 nucleotides read TGCGCCAGCAGCTTGGAAATGGCCAAGGATGTCGAGCAGTACTTC.

This clone was seen a few times. The chain couples TRBV18 to TRBJ1-2, with 9 bases aligning to TRBD1. This CDR3 contains 15 residues. Germline CDR1 is KGHSH and CDR2 is LQKENI. V was pared by 3 bases and J by 0 bases, with 2 bases of the junction left unmatched. CDR3 in DNA: TGTGCCAGCTCACCCACAGGGGGCTCTAACTATGGCTACACCTTC. Translation: CASSPTGGSNYGYTF.

The V and J genes are TRBV18 and TRBJ1-1; D uncertain. CDR3 length equals 15 residues. Trimming removed 1 base at V and 0 bases at J, with 9 bases between. Germline CDR1 and CDR2: KGHSH and LQKENI. DNA for the CDR3: TGTGCCAGCTCACCACAAAAGGGCTTGAACACTGAAGCTTTCTTT. Amino acids: CASSPQKGLNTEAFF.

The chain recombines TRBV10-3 with TRBJ2-3, with 10 bases lining up with TRBD2. There are 14 residues in the CDR3. Germline-derived CDR1 and CDR2 are ENHRY and SYGVKD. With 6 bases clipped from V and 4 bases from J, the junction kept 4 bases outside the gene matches. Written as DNA, the CDR3 is TGTGCCATCAGACCCGGGACTAGCGCAGATACGCAGTATTTT. It is translated as CAIRPGTSADTQYF.

This clone was seen only a few times. In nucleotides, the CDR3 is TGTGCCAGCAGCTTGACTTTGAGCACAGATACGCAGTATTTT. Amino acids: CASSLTLSTDTQYF. The rearrangement uses TRBV5-6 and TRBJ2-3; D remains ambiguous. This CDR3 is built from 14 residues. Germline V lookup: CDR1 SGHDT, CDR2 YYEEEE. V was clipped by 1 base and J by 0 bases, with 6 bases between them.

The rearrangement links TRBV9 to TRBJ2-7, with 9 bases aligning to TRBD2. CDR3 length: 16 residues. CDR1 SGDLS and CDR2 YYNGEE come from the germline V gene. After removal of 0 bases from V and 6 bases from J, the junction contained 10 bases not matched to a gene. The CDR3 loop reads CASSVEGGRARSEQYF. The DNA of the CDR3 is TGTGCCAGCAGCGTAGAAGGCGGGAGGGCCAGGAGCGAGCAGTACTTC. Based on the CDR3 plus reference TRBV9 and TRBJ2-7, the full variable domain is DSGVTQTPKHLITATGQRVTLRCSPRSGDLSVYWYQQSLDQGLQFLIQYYNGEERAKGNILERFSAQQFPDLHSELNLSSLELGDSALYFCASSVEGGRARSEQYFGPGTRLTVT.

The chain uses TRBV10-3 and TRBJ2-7; 9 bases align to TRBD1. The V segment lost 8 bases and the J segment 7 bases; nucleotides outside the gene matches: 18. There are 16 residues in the CDR3. The germline CDR1 and CDR2 sequences are ENHRY and SYGVKD. The CDR3 region has the DNA TGTGCCATCTCTCAAACGGATAGGACAGGGGCAGGGGAGCAGTACTTC. This encodes CAISQTDRTGAGEQYF.

The chain joins TRBV7-9 to TRBJ1-2; D is possibly TRBD1 (5 bases). The germline gives CDR1 SEHNR, CDR2 FQNEAQ (reference sequence). The V end was cut by 4 bases, the J end by 4 bases, with 16 bases between. The CDR3 runs 15 residues. The CDR3 DNA reads as TGTGCCAGCAGCTCCTCCGCCGGGACCCTCTATGGCTACACCTTC. Encoded protein: CASSSSAGTLYGYTF.

This clone showed up just a few times. V gene TRBV28 combines with J gene TRBJ2-4; TRBD2 might be the D (6 bases). Trimming removed 8 bases from V and 0 bases from J, with 23 bases in between. Germline V gives CDR1 MDHEN, CDR2 SYDVKM. There are 18 residues in the CDR3. The CDR3: CASRPQPGGRLAKNIQYF. CDR3 DNA sequence: TGTGCCAGCCGTCCCCAACCCGGGGGTCGGTTAGCCAAAAACATTCAGTACTTC. The complete variable domain, with remaining parts taken from reference TRBV28 and TRBJ2-4, reads DVKVTQSSRYLVKRTGEKVFLECVQDMDHENMFWYRQDPGLGLRLIYFSYDVKMKEKGDIPEGYSVSREKKERFSLILESASTNQTSMYLCASRPQPGGRLAKNIQYFGAGTRLSVL.

The gene calls are TRBV13 and TRBJ1-1; no definite D call. The germline V gene has CDR1 PRHDT and CDR2 FYEKMQ (reference sequence). This CDR3 has 14 residues. Trimming shortened V by 5 bases and J by 1 base, and 11 bases separated the two germline ends. CDR3 bases: TGTGCCAGCAGCCCTAGGATAAAGAACACTGAAGCTTTCTTT. Translated, it gives CASSPRIKNTEAFF.

The V and J genes are TRBV28 and TRBJ2-1, with 15 bases matching TRBD2. J gave up 5 bases and V 5 bases, and 4 bases lay outside the gene matches. CDR3 length: 16 residues. Germline V gene lookup returns CDR1 MDHEN and CDR2 SYDVKM. The CDR3 here is CASSAGLAGGDNEQFF. DNA of the CDR3: TGTGCCAGCAGTGCGGGACTAGCGGGAGGAGACAATGAGCAGTTCTTC.